The 9 T cell receptor beta chains below were found in one sample sequenced in a study of beta chain features in type 1 diabetes. Reverse transcribing all isolated RNA meant expressed TCRB transcripts were sequenced. Libraries were prepared by immunoSEQ multiplex PCR; TCRdb keeps only in-frame clonotypes and omits some of them. The sample holds about 45,000 clones, around 50% seen once. Material for sequencing was Tregs from blood. The receptors shown here come from a woman under 30 in good health.

This clone was picked up a small number of times. The CDR3, as DNA: TGTGCCAGCGATTACGGGCAGGGGTATAGGGCTGAAGCTTTCTTT. Translation: CASDYGQGYRAEAFF. The chain employs TRBV6-6 and TRBJ1-1; tentatively, D is TRBD1 (6 bases). Germline CDR1 and CDR2: MNHNY and SVGAGI (reference sequence). The CDR3 has 15 amino acids. Trimming shortened V by 8 bases and J by 6 bases, and 22 bases separated the two germline ends.

The chain carries TRBV15 and TRBJ1-1; the D is unclear. Per the germline V gene, CDR1 is LNHNV and CDR2 is YYDKDF (reference sequence). The V gene lost 1 base and the J gene lost 2 bases, with 8 bases spanning the gap. This CDR3 comprises 14 residues. This chain's CDR3 is CATSRGRGNTEAFF. DNA for the CDR3: TGTGCCACCAGCAGAGGACGGGGTAACACTGAAGCTTTCTTT.

V usage is TRBV7-2 and J usage is TRBJ2-5; no definite D call. The CDR3 length is 15 residues. Trimming pared 0 bases from V and 1 base from J, leaving 9 bases between. The germline gives CDR1 SGHTA, CDR2 FQGNSA. CDR3 nucleotide sequence: TGTGCCAGCAGCTTAGCGCTCTACGCCCAAGAGACCCAGTACTTC. Protein sequence: CASSLALYAQETQYF.

The chain recombines TRBV30 with TRBJ2-7; 12 bases line up with TRBD2. Germline V gene lookup returns CDR1 GTSNPN and CDR2 SVGIG (reference sequence). There are 13 residues in the CDR3. V lost 8 bases, J lost 3 bases, and 5 bases stayed unmatched. CDR3 region: CARTGLAGYEQYF. As DNA, the CDR3 is TGTGCCCGGACGGGACTAGCGGGCTACGAGCAGTACTTC.

The chain employs TRBV5-6 and TRBJ2-3; D is ambiguous. The CDR3 runs to 16 residues. V was clipped by 2 bases and J by 0 bases, with 13 bases between them. Germline CDR1 reads SGHDT; CDR2 reads YYEEEE. Written as DNA, the CDR3 is TGTGCCAGCAGCTTCGAAATGCTACCGAGCACAGATACGCAGTATTTT. It translates to CASSFEMLPSTDTQYF.

A few counts support this clone. The genes are TRBV10-2 and TRBJ1-1, with D possibly being TRBD1 (6 bases). The ends were cut back, 6 bases at V and 7 bases at J, with 21 bases in the middle. This CDR3 region has 15 residues. Germline V gives CDR1 WSHSY, CDR2 SAAADI. This chain's CDR3 is CASSLIRTEGDEAFF. The CDR3 DNA follows: TGCGCCAGCAGCCTCATTAGGACAGAGGGAGATGAAGCTTTCTTT.

This clone was observed a few times. The V gene is TRBV5-1, the J gene TRBJ1-1; D gene uncertain. The germline gives CDR1 SGHRS, CDR2 YFSETQ. The CDR3 is 16 residues long. Trimming removed 4 bases from V and 1 base from J, with 17 bases in between. CDR3 DNA sequence: TGCGCCAGCAGCCAATCCATACCACAGAAGAACACTGAAGCTTTCTTT. This sequence encodes CASSQSIPQKNTEAFF. The full variable domain, in which reference TRBV5-1 and TRBJ1-1 provide the parts outside the CDR3, is KAGVTQTPRYLIKTRGQQVTLSCSPISGHRSVSWYQQTPGQGLQFLFEYFSETQRNKGNFPGRFSGRQFSNSRSEMNVSTLELGDSALYLCASSQSIPQKNTEAFFGQGTRLTVV.

This chain uses TRBV5-4 with TRBJ2-7, with 8 bases matching TRBD1. V trimming: 4 bases; J trimming: 3 bases; junction bases outside the gene matches: 12. CDR1 and CDR2 from the germline V gene are SGHNT and YYREEE (reference sequence). The CDR3 has 16 amino acids. CDR3 sequence: CASSQVTGTGYYEQYF. In nucleotides, the CDR3 is TGTGCCAGCAGCCAAGTTACCGGGACAGGTTACTACGAGCAGTACTTC.

The chain couples TRBV7-6 to TRBJ2-1; TRBD2 aligns across 7 bases. The CDR3 is made up of 16 amino acids. Germline loops: CDR1 SGHVS, CDR2 FNYEAQ. V lost 5 bases, J lost 4 bases, and 11 bases stayed unmatched. The CDR3 DNA reads as TGTGCCAGCAGCCGTGCGGGAGTGGGGTTATACAATGAGCAGTTCTTC. Residues: CASSRAGVGLYNEQFF. Full variable domain (outside the CDR3, taken from reference TRBV7-6 and TRBJ2-1): GAGVSQSPRYKVTKRGQDVALRCDPISGHVSLYWYRQALGQGPEFLTYFNYEAQQDKSGLPNDRFSAERPEGSISTLTIQRTEQRDSAMYRCASSRAGVGLYNEQFFGPGTRLTVL.